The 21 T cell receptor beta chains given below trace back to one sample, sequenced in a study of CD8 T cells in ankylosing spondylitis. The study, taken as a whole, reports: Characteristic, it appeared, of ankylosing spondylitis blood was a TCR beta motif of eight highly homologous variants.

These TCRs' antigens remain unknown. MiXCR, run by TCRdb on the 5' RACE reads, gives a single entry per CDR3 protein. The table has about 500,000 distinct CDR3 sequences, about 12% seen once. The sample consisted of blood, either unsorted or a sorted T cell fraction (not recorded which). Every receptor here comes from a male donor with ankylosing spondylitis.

CDR3 amino acids: CASSGSGGMYQETQYF. CDR3 nucleotide sequence: TGTGCCAGCAGTGGATCTGGGGGAATGTACCAAGAGACCCAGTACTTC. This sequence joins TRBV25-1 and TRBJ2-5, with D possibly being TRBD1 or TRBD2 (5 bases each). V lost 4 bases and J lost 0, with 15 bases in between. In germline, CDR1 is MGHDK, CDR2 SYGVNS. This CDR3 has 16 residues.

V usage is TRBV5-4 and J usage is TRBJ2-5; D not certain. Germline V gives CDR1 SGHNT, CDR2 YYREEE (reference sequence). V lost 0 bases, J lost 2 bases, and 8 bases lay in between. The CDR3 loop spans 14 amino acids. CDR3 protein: CASSLAPLQETQYF. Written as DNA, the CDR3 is TGTGCCAGCAGCTTGGCACCGCTACAAGAGACCCAGTACTTC.

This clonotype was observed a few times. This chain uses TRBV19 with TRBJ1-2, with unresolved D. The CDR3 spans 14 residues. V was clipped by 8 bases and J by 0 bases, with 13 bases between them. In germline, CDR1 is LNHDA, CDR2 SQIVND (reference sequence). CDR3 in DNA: TGTGCCAGTGGTTGGACGGTAACTAACTATGGCTACACCTTC. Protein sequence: CASGWTVTNYGYTF.

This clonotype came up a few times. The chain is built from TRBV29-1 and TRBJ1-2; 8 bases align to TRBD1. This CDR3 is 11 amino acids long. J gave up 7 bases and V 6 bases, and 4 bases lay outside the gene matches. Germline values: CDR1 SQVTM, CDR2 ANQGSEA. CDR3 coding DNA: TGCAGCGTGGCCGGGACAGGTGGCTACACCTTC. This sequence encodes CSVAGTGGYTF.

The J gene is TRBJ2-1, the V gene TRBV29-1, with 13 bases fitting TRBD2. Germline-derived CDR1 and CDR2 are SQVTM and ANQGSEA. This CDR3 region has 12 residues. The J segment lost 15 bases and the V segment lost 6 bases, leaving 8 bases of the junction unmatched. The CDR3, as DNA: TGCAGCGTAGCGGGACTAGCGGGAAAGGGGTTCTTC. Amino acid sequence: CSVAGLAGKGFF.

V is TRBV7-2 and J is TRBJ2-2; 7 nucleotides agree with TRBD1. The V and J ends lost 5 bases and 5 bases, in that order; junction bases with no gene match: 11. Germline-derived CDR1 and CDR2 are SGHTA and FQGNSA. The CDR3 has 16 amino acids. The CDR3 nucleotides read TGTGCCAGCAGCCAATTATTAGGGGGCGGGACCGGGGAGCTGTTTTTT. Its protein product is CASSQLLGGGTGELFF.

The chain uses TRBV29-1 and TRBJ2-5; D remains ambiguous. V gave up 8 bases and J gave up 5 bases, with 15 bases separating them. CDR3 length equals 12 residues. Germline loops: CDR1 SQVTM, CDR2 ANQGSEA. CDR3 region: CSSRERRETQYF. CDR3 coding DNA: TGCAGCTCAAGAGAAAGGCGGGAGACCCAGTACTTC.

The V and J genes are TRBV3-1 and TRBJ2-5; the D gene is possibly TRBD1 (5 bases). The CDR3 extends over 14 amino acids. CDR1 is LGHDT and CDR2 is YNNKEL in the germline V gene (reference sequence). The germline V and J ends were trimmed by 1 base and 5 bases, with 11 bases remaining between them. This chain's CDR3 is CASSQVSPGETQYF. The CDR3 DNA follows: TGTGCCAGCAGCCAAGTCAGTCCAGGGGAGACCCAGTACTTC.

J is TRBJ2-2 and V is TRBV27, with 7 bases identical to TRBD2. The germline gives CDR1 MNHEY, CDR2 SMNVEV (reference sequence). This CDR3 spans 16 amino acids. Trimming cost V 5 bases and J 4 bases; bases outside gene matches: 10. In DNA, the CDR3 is TGTGCCAGCAGTCCCAGGGTAGCGGGCCGCACCGGGGAGCTGTTTTTT. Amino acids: CASSPRVAGRTGELFF.

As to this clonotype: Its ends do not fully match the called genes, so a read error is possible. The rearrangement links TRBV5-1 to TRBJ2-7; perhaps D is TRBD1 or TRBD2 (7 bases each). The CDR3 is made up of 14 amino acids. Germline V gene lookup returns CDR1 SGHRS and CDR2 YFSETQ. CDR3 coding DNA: TGCGCCAGCAGCCCCTCAGGGGGGGTGAGCGTGTTTAGCTTC. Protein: CASSPSGGVSVFSF.

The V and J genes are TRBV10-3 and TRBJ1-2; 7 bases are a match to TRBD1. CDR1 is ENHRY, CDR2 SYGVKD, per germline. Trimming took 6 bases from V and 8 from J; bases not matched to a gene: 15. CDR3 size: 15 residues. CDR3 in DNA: TGTGCCATCAGCGGACCGGGACAGCGGGCGGACGGCTACACCTTC. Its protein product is CAISGPGQRADGYTF.

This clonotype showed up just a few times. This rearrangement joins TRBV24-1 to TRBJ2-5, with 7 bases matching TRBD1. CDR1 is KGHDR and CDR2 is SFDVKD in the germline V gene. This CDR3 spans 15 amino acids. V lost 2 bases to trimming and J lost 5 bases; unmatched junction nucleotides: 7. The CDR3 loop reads CATSDSDRATETQYF. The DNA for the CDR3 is TGTGCCACCAGTGATTCCGACAGGGCTACCGAGACCCAGTACTTC.

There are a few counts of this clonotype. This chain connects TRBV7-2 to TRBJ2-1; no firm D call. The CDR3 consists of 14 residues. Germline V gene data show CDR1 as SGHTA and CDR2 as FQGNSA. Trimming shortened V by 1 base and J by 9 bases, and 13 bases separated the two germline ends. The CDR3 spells CASSLELSSPEQFF. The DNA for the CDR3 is TGTGCCAGCAGCTTAGAGCTTAGCTCCCCTGAGCAGTTCTTC.

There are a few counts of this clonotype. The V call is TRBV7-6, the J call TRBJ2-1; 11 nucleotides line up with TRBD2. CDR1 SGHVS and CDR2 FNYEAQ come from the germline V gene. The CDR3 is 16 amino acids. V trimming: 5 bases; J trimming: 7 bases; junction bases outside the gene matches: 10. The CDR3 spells CASSIVAGGWENEQFF. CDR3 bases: TGTGCCAGCAGCATCGTAGCGGGAGGGTGGGAGAATGAGCAGTTCTTC.

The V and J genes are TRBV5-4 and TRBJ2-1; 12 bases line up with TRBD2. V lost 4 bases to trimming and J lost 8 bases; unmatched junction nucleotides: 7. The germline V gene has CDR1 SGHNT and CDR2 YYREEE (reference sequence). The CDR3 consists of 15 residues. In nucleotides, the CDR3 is TGTGCCAGCAGCCCGCGACTAGCGGGAGCTGATGAGCAGTTCTTC. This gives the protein CASSPRLAGADEQFF. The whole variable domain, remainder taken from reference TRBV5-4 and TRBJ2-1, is ETGVTQSPTHLIKTRGQQVTLRCSSQSGHNTVSWYQQALGQGPQFIFQYYREEENGRGNFPPRFSGLQFPNYSSELNVNALELDDSALYLCASSPRLAGADEQFFGPGTRLTVL.

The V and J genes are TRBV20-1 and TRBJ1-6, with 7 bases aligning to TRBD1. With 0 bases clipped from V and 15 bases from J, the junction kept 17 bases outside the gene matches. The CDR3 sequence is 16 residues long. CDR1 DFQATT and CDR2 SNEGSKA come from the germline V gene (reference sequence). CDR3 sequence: CSARETTTGAHFSLHF. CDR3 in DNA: TGCAGTGCTAGAGAGACCACAACAGGGGCCCACTTCAGCCTCCACTTT.

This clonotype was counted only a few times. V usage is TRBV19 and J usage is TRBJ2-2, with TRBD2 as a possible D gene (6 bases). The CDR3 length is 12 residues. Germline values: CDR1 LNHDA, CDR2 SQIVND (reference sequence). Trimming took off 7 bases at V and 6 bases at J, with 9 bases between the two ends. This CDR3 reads CASTSGAGELFF. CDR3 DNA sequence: TGTGCCAGTACATCGGGAGCCGGGGAGCTGTTTTTT.

For the CDR3, the DNA is TGCAGTGCTAGAGATCTGAGAGCCCCCGAGACCCAGTACTTC. It is translated as CSARDLRAPETQYF. This chain connects TRBV20-1 to TRBJ2-5; no definite D call. V was pared by 0 bases and J by 5 bases, with 13 bases between. Germline CDR1 and CDR2: DFQATT and SNEGSKA (reference sequence). This CDR3 comprises 14 residues.

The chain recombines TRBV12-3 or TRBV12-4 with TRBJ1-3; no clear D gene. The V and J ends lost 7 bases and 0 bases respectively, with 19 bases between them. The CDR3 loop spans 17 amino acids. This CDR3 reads CASTPFLRGDSGNTIYF. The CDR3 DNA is TGTGCCAGCACCCCTTTTCTTCGAGGAGACTCTGGAAACACCATATATTTT.

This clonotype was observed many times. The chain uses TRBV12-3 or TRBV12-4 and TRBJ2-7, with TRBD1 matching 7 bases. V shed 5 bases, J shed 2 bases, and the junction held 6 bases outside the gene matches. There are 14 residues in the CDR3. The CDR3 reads CASSLGQTTYEQYF. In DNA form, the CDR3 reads TGTGCCAGCAGTCTGGGACAGACTACCTACGAGCAGTACTTC.

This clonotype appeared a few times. This CDR3 reads CASRSPSADEQFF. DNA for the CDR3: TGTGCCAGCCGATCACCTAGCGCTGATGAGCAGTTCTTC. The chain uses TRBV18 and TRBJ2-1, with a tentative D call TRBD2 (6 bases). In germline, CDR1 is KGHSH, CDR2 LQKENI. The CDR3 covers 13 residues. V gave up 8 bases and J gave up 8 bases, with 16 bases separating them.